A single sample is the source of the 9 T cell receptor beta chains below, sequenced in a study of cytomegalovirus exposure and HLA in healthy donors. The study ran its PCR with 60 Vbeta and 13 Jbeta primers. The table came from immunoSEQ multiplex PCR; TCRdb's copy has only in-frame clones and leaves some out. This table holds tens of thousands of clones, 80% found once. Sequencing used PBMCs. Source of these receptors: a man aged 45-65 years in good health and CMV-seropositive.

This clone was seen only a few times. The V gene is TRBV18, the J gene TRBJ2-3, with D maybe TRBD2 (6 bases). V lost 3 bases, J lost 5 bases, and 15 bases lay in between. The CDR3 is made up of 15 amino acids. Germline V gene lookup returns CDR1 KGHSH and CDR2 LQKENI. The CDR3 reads CASSPFGGGKDTQYF. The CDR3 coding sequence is TGTGCCAGCTCACCCTTTGGGGGAGGTAAAGATACGCAGTATTTT.

As DNA, the CDR3 is TGTGCCAGCTCACCAGGGACAGGAAACACCGGGGAGCTGTTTTTT. Translation gives CASSPGTGNTGELFF. This chain uses TRBV18 with TRBJ2-2; 8 bases match TRBD1. In germline, CDR1 is KGHSH, CDR2 LQKENI. V shed 2 bases, J shed 2 bases, and the junction held 1 base outside the gene matches. The CDR3 runs 15 residues.

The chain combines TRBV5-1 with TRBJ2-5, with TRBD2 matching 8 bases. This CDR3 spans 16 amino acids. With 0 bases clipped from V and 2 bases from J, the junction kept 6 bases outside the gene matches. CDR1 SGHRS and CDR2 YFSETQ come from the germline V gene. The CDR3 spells CASSLAGGGLQETQYF. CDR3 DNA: TGCGCCAGCAGCTTGGCCGGGGGGGGCCTGCAAGAGACCCAGTACTTC.

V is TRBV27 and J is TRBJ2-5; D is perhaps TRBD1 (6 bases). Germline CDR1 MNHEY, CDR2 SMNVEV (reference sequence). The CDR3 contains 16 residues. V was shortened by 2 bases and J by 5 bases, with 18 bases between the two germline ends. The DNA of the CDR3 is TGTGCCAGCAGTTTAAGGGCAGGGGATTATCGGGAGACCCAGTACTTC. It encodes CASSLRAGDYRETQYF.

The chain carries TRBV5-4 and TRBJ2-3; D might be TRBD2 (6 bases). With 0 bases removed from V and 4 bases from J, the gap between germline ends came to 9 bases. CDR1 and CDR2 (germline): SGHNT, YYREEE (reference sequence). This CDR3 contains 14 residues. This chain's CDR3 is CASSLDGRADTQYF. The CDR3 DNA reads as TGTGCCAGCAGCTTGGACGGGAGAGCAGATACGCAGTATTTT.

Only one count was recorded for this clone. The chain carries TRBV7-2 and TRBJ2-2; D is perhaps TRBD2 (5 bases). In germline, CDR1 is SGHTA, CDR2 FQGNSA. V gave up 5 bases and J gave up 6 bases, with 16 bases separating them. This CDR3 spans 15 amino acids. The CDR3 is CASSQALSGPGELFF. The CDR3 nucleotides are TGTGCCAGCAGCCAAGCCCTAAGCGGCCCCGGGGAGCTGTTTTTT.

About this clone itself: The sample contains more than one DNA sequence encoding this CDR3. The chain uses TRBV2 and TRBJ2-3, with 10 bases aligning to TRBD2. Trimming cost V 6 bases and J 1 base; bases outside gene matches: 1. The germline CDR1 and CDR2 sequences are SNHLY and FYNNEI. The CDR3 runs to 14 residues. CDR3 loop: CASRLAGGTDTQYF. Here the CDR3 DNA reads TGTGCCAGCAGGCTAGCGGGAGGCACAGATACGCAGTATTTT.

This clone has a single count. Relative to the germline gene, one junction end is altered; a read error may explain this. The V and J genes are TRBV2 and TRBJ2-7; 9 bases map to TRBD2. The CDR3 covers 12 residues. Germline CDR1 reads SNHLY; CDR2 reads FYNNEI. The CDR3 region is CASRADSERGVF. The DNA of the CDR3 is TGTGCCAGCAGAGCGGACTCGGAGCGGGGGGTCTTC.

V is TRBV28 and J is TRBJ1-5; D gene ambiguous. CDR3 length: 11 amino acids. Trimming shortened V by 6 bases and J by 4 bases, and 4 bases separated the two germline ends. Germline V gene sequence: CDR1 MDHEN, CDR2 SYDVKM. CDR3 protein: CASSTNQPQHF. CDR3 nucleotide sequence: TGTGCCAGCAGCACTAATCAGCCCCAGCATTTT.